What follows is one T cell receptor (beta chain) and its context. The data belong to a study of OX40 agonist ivuxolimab in advanced cancers. The CDR3 loop spans 15 amino acids. CDR1 and CDR2 from the germline V gene are MNHEY and SVGAGI. The V gene end was trimmed by 3 bases and the J gene end by 3 bases; junction bases not matched to a gene: 4. Using immunoSEQ multiplex PCR, the repertoire was profiled, and TCRdb retains in-frame clones only, with some absent. The sample consists of around 63,000 clones, 79% of them appearing once. This receptor was identified in an adult with an advanced solid tumor such as melanoma, head and neck, liver or kidney cancer. The rearrangement links TRBV6-5 to TRBJ2-2; TRBD1 aligns across 7 bases. Sequencing was performed on CD4+ or CD8+ T cells sorted from blood, taken in a trial of the OX40 agonist ivuxolimab. CDR3 nucleotides: TGTGCCAGCAGTTATGGGACAGTATACACCGGGGAGCTGTTTTTT. Amino acids: CASSYGTVYTGELFF.